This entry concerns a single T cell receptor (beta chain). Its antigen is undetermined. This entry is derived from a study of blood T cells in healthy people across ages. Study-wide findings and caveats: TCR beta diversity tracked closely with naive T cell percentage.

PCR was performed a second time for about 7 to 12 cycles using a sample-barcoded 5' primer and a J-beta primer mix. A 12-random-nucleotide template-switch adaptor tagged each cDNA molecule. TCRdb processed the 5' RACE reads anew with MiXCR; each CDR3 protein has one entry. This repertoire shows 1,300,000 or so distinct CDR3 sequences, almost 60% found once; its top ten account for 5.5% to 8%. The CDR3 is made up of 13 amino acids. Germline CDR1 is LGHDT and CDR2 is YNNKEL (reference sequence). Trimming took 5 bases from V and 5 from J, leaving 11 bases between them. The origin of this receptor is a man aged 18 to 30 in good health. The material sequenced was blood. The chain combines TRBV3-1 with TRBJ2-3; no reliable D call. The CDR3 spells CASSFPRGDTQYF. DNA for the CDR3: TGTGCCAGCAGCTTCCCCCGAGGAGATACGCAGTATTTT.